This T cell receptor beta chain derives from a study of blood T cell repertoires in COVID-19. About the research overall: Researchers got acute and convalescent COVID-19 samples from the United States, Italy and Spain.

As originally analysed: Scientists estimated how many nucleated cells there were by amplifying reference gene primers. Sequencing used immunoSEQ multiplex PCR; TCRdb keeps in-frame clones, though not all of them. That table furnishes V, J and clone size, whereas the DNA furnished D and trimming. The repertoire holds about 62,000 clones, with 75% to 90% as singletons. CDR1 and CDR2 (germline): SGDLS, YYNGEE. The CDR3 sequence is 15 residues long. The V gene lost 0 bases and the J gene lost 2 bases, with 10 bases spanning the gap. Seattle enrolled patients during active infection and tracked them longitudinally.

The clonotype comes from a woman between 55 and 75 years old with COVID-19, enrolled during active disease. The sample comprised peripheral blood. V is TRBV9 and J is TRBJ2-3; D might be TRBD2 (6 bases). Written as DNA, the CDR3 is TGTGCCAGCAGCGTAGACGGGAGACTCACAGATACGCAGTATTTT. This translates into CASSVDGRLTDTQYF. Drawing the rest from reference TRBV9 and TRBJ2-3, the complete variable domain is DSGVTQTPKHLITATGQRVTLRCSPRSGDLSVYWYQQSLDQGLQFLIQYYNGEERAKGNILERFSAQQFPDLHSELNLSSLELGDSALYFCASSVDGRLTDTQYFGPGTRLTVL.